The 8 T cell receptor beta chains below come from one sample, sequenced in a study of long-term antiretroviral therapy in people with HIV. Investigators performed immunoSEQ version v3.0 at survey level. Only in-frame clones appear in the TCRdb table, and some are missing; sequencing was by immunoSEQ multiplex PCR. This sample carries under 45,000 clones, roughly four fifths of them seen once, and the ten largest clones take approximately 6.2%. The material was unsorted PBMCs, obtained 1 year after starting antiretroviral therapy. The receptors were sampled from a man aged 18 to 29 with HIV.

This chain connects TRBV27 to TRBJ1-1; TRBD1 is a possible D gene (6 bases). Germline CDR1 reads MNHEY; CDR2 reads SMNVEV (reference sequence). Deletions cut 6 bases from V and 4 bases from J, with 15 bases between. The CDR3 consists of 14 residues. CDR3 DNA: TGTGCCAGCAGCCCACGGGGGCGCGTCACTGAAGCTTTCTTT. Its translation: CASSPRGRVTEAFF.

The chain combines TRBV7-9 with TRBJ1-1; 8 nucleotides agree with TRBD1. The V gene's germline CDR1 is SEHNR and CDR2 FQNEAQ (reference sequence). This CDR3 spans 14 amino acids. Trimming cost V 6 bases and J 1 base; bases outside gene matches: 4. The CDR3 sequence: CASRDDRGNTEAFF. The CDR3 DNA reads TGTGCCAGCAGGGACGACAGGGGGAACACTGAAGCTTTCTTT.

The chain uses TRBV5-6 and TRBJ1-1, with unresolved D. Trimming took off 4 bases at V and 8 bases at J, with 12 bases between the two ends. Germline CDR1 and CDR2: SGHDT and YYEEEE. The CDR3 sequence is 12 residues long. The CDR3 nucleotides read TGTGCCAGCAGCCTGGTGGGGTTAGAAGCTTTCTTT. Protein sequence: CASSLVGLEAFF.

This chain joins TRBV28 and TRBJ2-1; maybe TRBD2 (6 bases). This CDR3 is built from 15 residues. Per the germline V gene, CDR1 is MDHEN and CDR2 is SYDVKM. V dropped 4 bases and J dropped 6 bases, with 16 bases sitting between them. CDR3 sequence reads: CASSYSSVLLNEQFF. The CDR3 region has the DNA TGTGCCAGCAGTTATTCTAGCGTACTTCTCAATGAGCAGTTCTTC.

Here the CDR3 DNA reads TGTGCCAGTAGTAACCGGGGACTGAACACTGAAGCTTTCTTT. Its translation is CASSNRGLNTEAFF. The chain combines TRBV19 with TRBJ1-1; weak D call: TRBD1 (5 bases). Germline CDR1 LNHDA, CDR2 SQIVND (reference sequence). The CDR3 totals 14 residues. V was cut by 4 bases and J by 0 bases, with 9 bases left in between.

The chain combines TRBV6-1 with TRBJ1-1, with a tentative D call TRBD1 (5 bases). CDR1 and CDR2 from the germline V gene are MNHNS and SASEGT. V lost 9 bases and J lost 1, with 12 bases in between. This CDR3 is built from 13 residues. This CDR3 is CASLPTENTEAFF. CDR3 sequence (DNA): TGTGCCAGTTTACCGACAGAGAACACTGAAGCTTTCTTT.

The rearrangement uses TRBV19 and TRBJ1-2; D gene ambiguous. This CDR3 region has 14 residues. Trimming shortened V by 3 bases and J by 2 bases, and 10 bases separated the two germline ends. Germline CDR1 LNHDA, CDR2 SQIVND (reference sequence). Here the CDR3 DNA reads TGTGCCAGTAGTATTTTTCTCCTGAACTATGGCTACACCTTC. Protein sequence: CASSIFLLNYGYTF. The complete variable domain, with remaining parts taken from reference TRBV19 and TRBJ1-2, reads DGGITQSPKYLFRKEGQNVTLSCEQNLNHDAMYWYRQDPGQGLRLIYYSQIVNDFQKGDIAEGYSVSREKKESFPLTVTSAQKNPTAFYLCASSIFLLNYGYTFGSGTRLTVV.

The J gene is TRBJ2-5, the V gene TRBV28, with 9 bases aligning to TRBD2. CDR1 is MDHEN and CDR2 is SYDVKM in the germline V gene. The CDR3 loop spans 18 amino acids. V was pared by 6 bases and J by 7 bases, with 21 bases of the junction left unmatched. The CDR3 DNA reads TGTGCCAGCAGGCCTCCCGGTAGGGTGCTAGCGGGAAGGGGGACCCAGTACTTC. As protein: CASRPPGRVLAGRGTQYF. Using reference TRBV28 and TRBJ2-5 for the parts outside the CDR3, the full variable domain is DVKVTQSSRYLVKRTGEKVFLECVQDMDHENMFWYRQDPGLGLRLIYFSYDVKMKEKGDIPEGYSVSREKKERFSLILESASTNQTSMYLCASRPPGRVLAGRGTQYFGPGTRLLVL.